This TCR beta chain was sequenced for a study of T cell repertoires in cytomegalovirus infection. A note on this clonotype: Its antigen is undetermined.

MiXCR, applied by TCRdb to the reads, yields one record per CDR3 protein. The table has roughly 990,000 distinct CDR3 sequences, approximately 30% seen once. The sequences come from cultured CD8+ T cells from PBMCs, collected from culture after CMV antigen stimulation. This sequence was found in a human donor in good health (CMV status not recorded). Some clones in this sample may be carry-over from other donors' samples.

This chain's CDR3 is CASSQFPRYGYTF. DNA for the CDR3: TGTGCCAGCAGCCAGTTCCCCCGCTATGGCTACACCTTC. The chain joins TRBV7-9 to TRBJ1-2; D is unclear. Between the trimmed V and J ends, which lost 5 bases and 4 bases, there was a span of 11 bases. Germline values: CDR1 SEHNR, CDR2 FQNEAQ (reference sequence). The length of the CDR3 is 13 residues.